The 10 T cell receptor beta chains given below trace back to one sample, sequenced in a study of blood T cell repertoires in COVID-19 (dated by TCRdb to the early 2020s). Library construction relied on the immunoSEQ multiplex PCR assay. TCRdb re-hosts the immuneACCESS table, in-frame sequences only. Its copies lack some clones; in the studies checked, an unresolved V gene accounts for under half of them, and the cause for the rest is not known. The sample table shows roughly 200,000 clones, and under 80% are seen once. The top ten constitute about 14% of the sample. The specimen was peripheral blood. The receptors here all came from a man between 50 and 59 years old who had recovered from COVID-19.

The V gene is TRBV7-6, the J gene TRBJ2-2, with D maybe TRBD2 (5 bases). Trimming shortened V by 5 bases and J by 1 base, and 8 bases separated the two germline ends. The length of the CDR3 is 14 residues. Germline assignment: CDR1 SGHVS and CDR2 FNYEAQ. CDR3 sequence: CASSRTGNTGELFF. The DNA of the CDR3 is TGTGCCAGCAGCAGGACTGGGAACACCGGGGAGCTGTTTTTT.

This clone occurred a few times. This chain uses TRBV29-1 with TRBJ2-5; tentative D call: TRBD2 (6 bases). Germline lookup yields CDR1 SQVTM and CDR2 ANQGSEA. The CDR3 is 12 residues long. Trimming left V 5 bases short and J 3 bases short, with 10 bases between. The chain's CDR3 is CSVYASEETQYF. For the CDR3, the DNA is TGCAGCGTTTACGCTAGCGAAGAGACCCAGTACTTC.

This sequence joins TRBV15 and TRBJ2-5, with 8 bases aligning to TRBD1. After removal of 6 bases from V and 5 bases from J, the junction contained 11 bases not matched to a gene. The CDR3 consists of 15 residues. Looked up from germline, CDR1 is LNHNV and CDR2 is YYDKDF (reference sequence). CDR3 sequence (DNA): TGTGCCACCAGACCTACTGGACAGGGCTACGAGACCCAGTACTTC. This encodes CATRPTGQGYETQYF.

The chain combines TRBV10-3 with TRBJ1-5, with TRBD1 matching over 8 bases. The junction had 7 bases not matched to a gene; V was cut back by 8 bases and J by 4 bases. There are 14 residues in the CDR3. Germline V gene sequence: CDR1 ENHRY, CDR2 SYGVKD. CDR3 loop: CAIADRAQNQPQHF. CDR3 nucleotides: TGTGCCATCGCGGACAGGGCCCAGAATCAGCCCCAGCATTTT.

This clone has just one count. The J gene is TRBJ2-7, the V gene TRBV19; 7 bases are shared with TRBD1. Germline-derived CDR1 and CDR2 are LNHDA and SQIVND (reference sequence). The CDR3 is 16 amino acids. J was trimmed by 2 bases and V by 0 bases; bases with no gene match: 7. CDR3 protein: CASSIDAGRGTYEQYF. The CDR3 DNA reads as TGTGCCAGTAGTATAGATGCCGGCAGGGGGACCTACGAGCAGTACTTC.

This chain joins TRBV11-3 and TRBJ2-3, with D perhaps matching TRBD2 (5 bases). Germline V gives CDR1 SGHNT, CDR2 YENEEA. V was cut by 5 bases and J by 6 bases, with 21 bases left in between. This CDR3 spans 16 amino acids. The CDR3 nucleotides read TGTGCCAGCAGCCCGGGGAGAGAGATTAGGTTGGATACGCAGTATTTT. As protein: CASSPGREIRLDTQYF.

The J gene is TRBJ1-2, the V gene TRBV28, with D perhaps matching TRBD1 (5 bases). This CDR3 has 13 residues. CDR1 is MDHEN, CDR2 SYDVKM, per germline. The V end lost 2 bases, the J end lost 4 bases, and 8 bases lay between the germline ends. CDR3 sequence: CASSLGGVYGYTF. The CDR3 DNA reads as TGTGCCAGCAGTTTAGGAGGGGTCTATGGCTACACCTTC.

This clone was observed a few times. The V gene is TRBV24-1, the J gene TRBJ2-7; 7 positions agree with TRBD1. CDR1 KGHDR and CDR2 SFDVKD come from the germline V gene. J lost 4 bases, V lost 3 bases, and 2 bases had no gene match. CDR3 length: 13 amino acids. The CDR3 region has the DNA TGTGCCACCAGTGATCAACAGGGGTACGAGCAGTACTTC. This sequence encodes CATSDQQGYEQYF.

The chain is built from TRBV2 and TRBJ2-7; possibly TRBD2 for D (5 bases). The CDR3 consists of 14 residues. CDR1 is SNHLY, CDR2 FYNNEI, per germline. With 1 base removed from V and 3 bases from J, the gap between germline ends came to 10 bases. The CDR3 region has the DNA TGTGCCAGCAGTGAAGGGGTCGGGGTCTACGAGCAGTACTTC. Protein product: CASSEGVGVYEQYF.

V is TRBV10-3 and J is TRBJ2-3; 8 bases agree with TRBD2. CDR1 is ENHRY, CDR2 SYGVKD, per germline. The trim removed 0 bases at V and 1 base at J, leaving 6 bases unmatched. This CDR3 is built from 17 residues. The DNA for the CDR3 is TGTGCCATCAGTGAGTCGACTCGGCGGGGGGGCACAGATACGCAGTATTTT. Translated, it gives CAISESTRRGGTDTQYF.